The clone carrying this T cell receptor (beta chain) was picked up many times. The target antigen is unknown. The CDR3 is 14 residues long. Germline V gene data show CDR1 as LGHNA and CDR2 as YSLEER. V was trimmed by 0 bases and J by 6 bases, leaving 9 bases between them. These data belong to a study of T-cell reconstitution after alpha-beta-depleted transplantation in children. During its preparation, the TCRbeta library received unique molecular identifiers. TCRdb reprocessed the PCR reads via MiXCR and lists one record per CDR3 protein. Of about 490,000 distinct CDR3 sequences in the sample, over 9.5% were seen once. Study-wide results and caveats: It was surviving recipient T cells and thymic progenitors that gave some patients high TCRbeta diversity at day 60. Once a year had passed after transplant, T-cell counts and diversity came mostly from newly produced T cells.

The V and J genes are TRBV4-3 and TRBJ2-1, with a possible D match to TRBD2 (5 bases). This TCR came from a child under 10 years old with inherited bone marrow failure, due to receive a stem cell transplant. Sequences were derived from PBMCs, sampled before TCRalphabeta/CD19-depleted stem cell transplant. In DNA form, the CDR3 reads TGCGCCAGCAGCCAAGAGGGAGCTAGCAATGAGCAGTTCTTC. Its translation is CASSQEGASNEQFF.